A selection of T cell receptor beta chains follows, all from one sample in a study of blood T cell repertoires in COVID-19. Assay: immunoSEQ multiplex PCR; the TCRdb copy retains only in-frame clones and omits some. The sample comprises roughly 100,000 clones, approximately 87% of which are singletons, and 15% rests with the top ten. Material for sequencing was peripheral blood. Every receptor here comes from a man between 50 and 59 years old with acute or convalescent COVID-19. CDR3s include the opening cysteine and the closing phenylalanine or tryptophan. The order of the fields is J gene, CDR3 length, V gene, CDR3 protein.

TRBJ1-2 | 13 | TRBV7-6 | CASSARQGVGYTF
TRBJ2-7 | 14 | TRBV7-9 | CASSLTRTSYEQYF
TRBJ1-1 | 14 | TRBV6-4 | CASSDSSRGTEAFF
TRBJ1-4 | 17 | TRBV28 | CASSRRDRGRANEKLFF
TRBJ2-7 | 15 | TRBV4-1 | CASSYRDRASYEQYF
TRBJ1-4 | 15 | TRBV4-1 | CASSQVGTGHEKLFF
TRBJ2-1 | 15 | TRBV18 | CASSSRDRGFFEQFF
TRBJ2-3 | 11 | TRBV6-5 | CASRRGDTQYF
TRBJ2-7 | 13 | TRBV19 | CASSIRGALEQYF
TRBJ2-2 | 14 | TRBV9 | CASTRLAGAGELFF
TRBJ2-1 | 15 | TRBV6-1 | CASSETSGRSHEQFF
TRBJ1-6 | 14 | TRBV6-5 | CASSPKVGSSPLHF
TRBJ2-2 | 13 | TRBV11-2 | CASRSRGTGELFF
TRBJ2-3 | 16 | TRBV18 | CASSPGRRVVADTQYF
TRBJ2-3 | 14 | TRBV11-3 | CASRAGVATDTQYF
TRBJ2-7 | 15 | TRBV5-1 | CASSLGTALSYEQYF
TRBJ2-4 | 14 | TRBV2 | CASRGTGEKNIQYF
TRBJ1-4 | 16 | TRBV15 | CATSRDLGATNEKLFF
TRBJ2-7 | 15 | TRBV27 | CASSAPRLAVHEQYF
TRBJ1-4 | 12 | TRBV29-1 | CSVRVLGEKLFF
TRBJ1-1 | 11 | TRBV28 | CASQGDTEAFF
TRBJ2-5 | 11 | TRBV20-1 | CSAKRGETQYF
TRBJ1-2 | 15 | TRBV28 | CASSFGRGQSYGYTF
TRBJ2-2 | 13 | TRBV7-8 | CASSGPRTGELFF
TRBJ2-7 | 12 | TRBV7-9 | CASTRGPYEQYF
TRBJ1-6 | 14 | TRBV5-6 | CASRDRDIGSPLHF
TRBJ2-7 | 14 | TRBV10-2 | CASSSGTGTYEQYF
TRBJ1-5 | 14 | TRBV19 | CSSSILQGLQPQHF
TRBJ2-1 | 13 | TRBV6-1 | CASSESGGNEQFF
TRBJ2-1 | 16 | TRBV27 | CASSPLAGGFYNEQFF
TRBJ2-1 | 15 | TRBV10-1 | CASSERGQYYNEQFF
TRBJ1-2 | 14 | TRBV18 | CASSPPDRVYGYTF
TRBJ2-7 | 14 | TRBV28 | CASSLIRDSYEQYF
TRBJ1-3 | 13 | TRBV7-9 | CASSRLQGNTIYF
TRBJ2-7 | 12 | TRBV29-1 | CSVGQGAYEQYF
TRBJ2-5 | 16 | TRBV7-9 | CASSLGVPQGRETQYF
TRBJ2-1 | 16 | TRBV10-3 | CAISDLTSGSYNEQFF
TRBJ2-1 | 16 | TRBV4-1 | CASSQGTSGAYNEQFF
TRBJ2-6 | 18 | TRBV5-5 | CASSRVGQGPSGANVLTF
TRBJ2-3 | 16 | TRBV4-1 | CASSQVSGRAGRTQYF
TRBJ2-7 | 13 | TRBV11-3 | CATRGGRANEQYF
TRBJ2-1 | 13 | TRBV29-1 | CSVGGLAGDEQFF
TRBJ2-7 | 14 | TRBV21-1 | CASSRAGVSYEQYF
TRBJ2-7 | 11 | TRBV7-2 | CASSSAYEQYF
TRBJ2-1 | 15 | TRBV19 | CASSLAGVTYNEQFF
TRBJ2-1 | 19 | TRBV7-6 | CASSLRPPVEGQDYNEQFF
TRBJ2-2 | 13 | TRBV6-5 | CASMGGNTGELFF
TRBJ1-4 | 13 | TRBV6-5 | CASNQGGNEKLFF
TRBJ2-7 | 13 | TRBV27 | CASRLTGGDEQYF
TRBJ2-1 | 18 | TRBV27 | CASSLQSGRPPGHNEQFF
TRBJ2-1 | 15 | TRBV18 | CASSERDPFWDEQFF
TRBJ1-1 | 11 | TRBV10-1 | CASRGRAEAFF
TRBJ2-7 | 13 | TRBV28 | CASSLYRAYEQYF
TRBJ2-1 | 15 | TRBV19 | CASTAGTSGRDEQFF
TRBJ2-2 | 16 | TRBV3-1/TRBV3-2 | CASSRQGLDHPGELFF
TRBJ2-1 | 13 | TRBV5-1 | CASSTGQGNEQFF
TRBJ2-2 | 17 | TRBV4-2 | CASSPYGTSGNTGELFF
TRBJ2-1 | 15 | TRBV2 | CASSEGTSGGNEQFF
TRBJ2-2 | 11 | TRBV28 | CASSGTGELFF